The entry below describes one TCR beta chain. Its antigen is unidentified. These data originate in a study of cytomegalovirus exposure and HLA in healthy donors. Study-level findings and limits: In a later analysis, specific HLA alleles were associated with more than 15,000 TCR beta sequences at a 0.05 false discovery rate. Accurate predictions that matched the HLA-A and HLA-B alleles of most subjects were reportedly made from TCR beta sequences. Most TCR sequences were uncommon, yet certain public TCRs appeared in many donors.

Primers: 60 Vbeta forward and 13 Jbeta reverse. Here immunoSEQ multiplex PCR was the method, and the copy in TCRdb shows in-frame clones only, minus some. This table has around 150,000 clones, about 60% appearing once. The V and J ends lost 0 bases and 8 bases respectively, with 10 bases between them. Germline-derived CDR1 and CDR2 are ENHRY and SYGVKD. The CDR3 spans 13 residues. This sequence originates from a woman in her sixties or seventies in good health and CMV-seropositive. The sequenced sample consisted of PBMCs. This chain connects TRBV10-3 to TRBJ1-2; D unclear. Written as DNA, the CDR3 is TGTGCCATCAGTGAGTCTAACCCTAAGGGCTACACCTTC. Residues: CAISESNPKGYTF.